The 26 T cell receptor beta chains presented below share a single source sample, sequenced in a study of glioma-infiltrating T cells after dendritic cell vaccination. This sample's time point: after dendritic cell vaccination, including at tumor progression/relapse. The table came from immunoSEQ multiplex PCR; TCRdb's copy has only in-frame clones and leaves some out. Of 45,000 to 60,000 clones detected, roughly 80% appear once; the ten largest clones hold approximately 15%. Source: blood, taken after dendritic cell vaccination. Receptor source: a human donor with glioblastoma.

The CDR3 protein is CASSHKTGYNSPLHF. The CDR3 nucleotides read TGCGCCAGCAGCCACAAGACAGGGTACAATTCACCCCTCCACTTT. The J gene is TRBJ1-6, the V gene TRBV4-1; the match to TRBD1 covers 7 bases. Germline lookup yields CDR1 MGHRA and CDR2 YSYEKL. Unmatched junction bases numbered 6, after V lost 3 bases and J lost 7 bases. This CDR3 is built from 15 residues.

The chain combines TRBV5-1 with TRBJ1-1, with unresolved D. Trimming stripped 1 base from V and 0 bases from J, with 10 bases between. This CDR3 comprises 15 residues. Germline assignment: CDR1 SGHRS and CDR2 YFSETQ. Written as DNA, the CDR3 is TGCGCCAGCAGCTTGTGGGCCAGAATGAACACTGAAGCTTTCTTT. It translates to CASSLWARMNTEAFF.

This chain uses TRBV5-6 with TRBJ2-3; D not resolved. Germline CDR1 reads SGHDT; CDR2 reads YYEEEE. V was shortened by 4 bases and J by 6 bases, with 9 bases between the two germline ends. The CDR3 totals 12 residues. The CDR3 DNA follows: TGTGCCAGCAGCCGCGGTCCGGATACGCAGTATTTT. Protein: CASSRGPDTQYF.

The chain has TRBV27 and TRBJ2-7, with D possibly matching TRBD2 (5 bases). V lost 3 bases, J lost 5 bases, and 8 bases lay in between. Germline CDR1 and CDR2: MNHEY and SMNVEV (reference sequence). This CDR3 spans 12 amino acids. CDR3 residues: CASSFRGNEQYF. In nucleotides, the CDR3 is TGTGCCAGCAGTTTCCGGGGTAACGAGCAGTACTTC.

The chain carries TRBV6-5 and TRBJ2-3; perhaps TRBD2 as D (5 bases). Trimming removed 6 bases from V and 0 bases from J, with 10 bases in between. Germline V lookup: CDR1 MNHEY, CDR2 SVGAGI. CDR3 length equals 14 residues. The CDR3 sequence: CASRRGPSTDTQYF. CDR3 sequence (DNA): TGTGCCAGCAGACGCGGGCCCAGCACAGATACGCAGTATTTT.

The V and J genes are TRBV27 and TRBJ2-7; possible D gene TRBD1, 5 bases. The germline V and J ends were trimmed by 11 bases and 4 bases, with 15 bases remaining between them. The CDR3 spans 12 residues. CDR1 and CDR2 from the germline V gene are MNHEY and SMNVEV (reference sequence). CDR3 DNA sequence: TGTGCCGCAGGGTTGTTGGGGTACGAGCAGTACTTC. Its protein is CAAGLLGYEQYF.

The chain has TRBV7-9 and TRBJ1-6; weak D call: TRBD1 (5 bases). Trimming removed 5 bases at V and 7 bases at J, with 21 bases between. Germline V CDR1 and CDR2: SEHNR, FQNEAQ (reference sequence). The CDR3 length is 17 residues. CDR3 sequence: CASSPSSKLGPNSPLHF. CDR3 nucleotides: TGTGCCAGCAGCCCCTCCTCTAAATTGGGGCCAAATTCACCCCTCCACTTT.

The chain uses TRBV9 and TRBJ2-2; D not resolved. Trimming took off 2 bases at V and 3 bases at J, with 11 bases between the two ends. The CDR3 extends over 15 amino acids. Germline-derived CDR1 and CDR2 are SGDLS and YYNGEE. CDR3 in DNA: TGTGCCAGCAGCGTTTCGGTGTCCTACACCGGGGAGCTGTTTTTT. Protein product: CASSVSVSYTGELFF.

The genes are TRBV4-1 and TRBJ2-7; tentative D call: TRBD1 (6 bases). Germline V CDR1 and CDR2: MGHRA, YSYEKL. The CDR3 has 16 residues. The V end lost 0 bases, the J end lost 7 bases, and 19 bases lay between the germline ends. Here the CDR3 DNA reads TGCGCCAGCAGCCAAGATCAGGGGACCGAGGGTAGGGAGCAGTACTTC. Protein product: CASSQDQGTEGREQYF.

V gene TRBV5-6 combines with J gene TRBJ1-6; 9 nucleotides agree with TRBD1. V lost 1 base, J lost 10 bases, and 9 bases stayed unmatched. Germline-derived CDR1 and CDR2 are SGHDT and YYEEEE. CDR3 length: 16 amino acids. The CDR3 reads CASSLLGTGKGSPLHF. The CDR3 DNA sequence: TGTGCCAGCAGCTTGCTCGGGACAGGGAAAGGCTCACCCCTCCACTTT.

The rearrangement links TRBV19 to TRBJ1-1; no reliable D call. Germline V gives CDR1 LNHDA, CDR2 SQIVND (reference sequence). This CDR3 spans 15 amino acids. The V end was cut by 6 bases, the J end by 4 bases, with 18 bases between. CDR3 residues: CASSRGRKASTEAFF. CDR3 coding DNA: TGTGCCAGTAGCAGAGGCCGGAAAGCGAGCACTGAAGCTTTCTTT.

V and J are TRBV15 and TRBJ2-2, with D perhaps matching TRBD2 (6 bases). There are 16 residues in the CDR3. Trimming took off 0 bases at V and 6 bases at J, with 14 bases between the two ends. From germline, CDR1 is LNHNV and CDR2 YYDKDF (reference sequence). The CDR3 is CATSRDLGGTAGELFF. The CDR3 DNA is TGTGCCACCAGCAGAGATCTGGGGGGAACGGCCGGGGAGCTGTTTTTT.

The V gene is TRBV6-5, the J gene TRBJ1-3; TRBD1 agrees at 8 bases. V lost 5 bases and J lost 5; bases outside the gene matches: 2. CDR1 and CDR2 (germline): MNHEY, SVGAGI. The CDR3 covers 13 residues. The CDR3 nucleotides are TGTGCCAGCAGTCGACAGGGGCGAAACACCATATATTTT. Its translation is CASSRQGRNTIYF.

The V and J genes are TRBV9 and TRBJ2-7; 12 nucleotides agree with TRBD1. The CDR3 is made up of 15 amino acids. The V segment lost 0 bases and the J segment 2 bases; nucleotides outside the gene matches: 0. Germline V gene data show CDR1 as SGDLS and CDR2 as YYNGEE. CDR3 in amino acids: CASSVGDRGPYEQYF. The CDR3 coding sequence is TGTGCCAGCAGCGTAGGGGACAGGGGGCCCTACGAGCAGTACTTC.

The genes are TRBV4-1 and TRBJ2-4; 15 positions agree with TRBD2. Trimming removed 3 bases from V and 0 bases from J; junction bases left unmatched: 3. Germline CDR1 is MGHRA and CDR2 is YSYEKL. The CDR3 is 18 amino acids. CDR3 DNA sequence: TGCGCCAGCAGCCAGGGACTAGCGGGGGGAGTAGCCAAAAACATTCAGTACTTC. This translates into CASSQGLAGGVAKNIQYF.

This chain links TRBV25-1 with TRBJ2-5; TRBD1 matches 7 bases. The CDR3 has 15 amino acids. With 3 bases clipped from V and 5 bases from J, the junction kept 9 bases outside the gene matches. Germline-derived CDR1 and CDR2 are MGHDK and SYGVNS. The CDR3 coding sequence is TGTGCCAGCAGTGACCAAGGGGGCGGTGGGGAGACCCAGTACTTC. Protein product: CASSDQGGGGETQYF.

This sequence joins TRBV7-9 and TRBJ2-1, with 8 bases that match TRBD2. V trimming: 2 bases; J trimming: 4 bases; junction bases outside the gene matches: 10. There are 17 residues in the CDR3. Germline CDR1 and CDR2: SEHNR and FQNEAQ (reference sequence). The CDR3 protein is CASSLTGTRGIYNEQFF. For the CDR3, the DNA is TGTGCCAGCAGCTTAACCGGGACTAGGGGGATATACAATGAGCAGTTCTTC.

The rearrangement links TRBV25-1 to TRBJ1-3; D perhaps matches TRBD1 (6 bases). Trimming cost V 5 bases and J 7 bases, with 12 bases left between them. The CDR3 totals 13 residues. From germline, CDR1 is MGHDK and CDR2 SYGVNS. CDR3 nucleotides: TGTGCCAGCAGTATCAACACAGGGAACACCATATATTTT. This encodes CASSINTGNTIYF.

The chain is built from TRBV18 and TRBJ1-6, with 10 nucleotides matching TRBD1. J gave up 6 bases and V 3 bases, and 8 bases lay outside the gene matches. The CDR3 consists of 17 residues. Germline CDR1 KGHSH, CDR2 LQKENI. The CDR3 loop is CASSPTGTGDLNSPLHF. As DNA, the CDR3 is TGTGCCAGCTCACCTACCGGGACAGGGGACCTTAATTCACCCCTCCACTTT.

The gene calls are TRBV16 and TRBJ1-2; unclear D gene. V lost 0 bases to trimming and J lost 0 bases, with 14 bases between them. The CDR3 has 17 amino acids. Germline loops: CDR1 KGHSY, CDR2 FQNENV. DNA of the CDR3: TGTGCCAGCAGCCAATCGGCAGGTTACCAAGCTAACTATGGCTACACCTTC. This codes for CASSQSAGYQANYGYTF.

The rearrangement joins TRBV2 to TRBJ1-1; no definite D call. The V end was cut by 6 bases, the J end by 1 base, with 9 bases between. The CDR3 has 13 amino acids. In germline, CDR1 is SNHLY, CDR2 FYNNEI. CDR3 region: CASREQWNTEAFF. CDR3 nucleotides: TGTGCCAGCAGGGAGCAGTGGAACACTGAAGCTTTCTTT. Using reference TRBV2 and TRBJ1-1 for the parts outside the CDR3, the full variable domain is EPEVTQTPSHQVTQMGQEVILRCVPISNHLYFYWYRQILGQKVEFLVSFYNNEISEKSEIFDDQFSVERPDGSNFTLKIRSTKLEDSAMYFCASREQWNTEAFFGQGTRLTVV.

The gene calls are TRBV5-1 and TRBJ2-5; D ambiguous. The CDR3 is 14 residues long. Between the trimmed V and J ends, which lost 0 bases and 1 base, there was a span of 7 bases. Germline V lookup: CDR1 SGHRS, CDR2 YFSETQ. Here the CDR3 reads CASSLAELQETQYF. The CDR3 DNA is TGCGCCAGCAGCTTGGCGGAGCTCCAAGAGACCCAGTACTTC.

This clone was picked up one time. The chain joins TRBV30 to TRBJ2-5; tentative D call: TRBD1 (6 bases). The CDR3 has 13 residues. CDR1 is GTSNPN and CDR2 is SVGIG in the germline V gene (reference sequence). V lost 2 bases to trimming and J lost 5 bases, with 12 bases between them. This CDR3 is CAWSKARGETQYF. DNA for the CDR3: TGTGCCTGGAGTAAGGCGAGGGGGGAGACCCAGTACTTC.

This chain connects TRBV7-8 to TRBJ1-1, with D unclear. CDR1 is SGHVS and CDR2 is FQNEAQ in the germline V gene. Between the trimmed V and J ends, which lost 2 bases and 10 bases, there was a span of 11 bases. CDR3 length: 12 amino acids. CDR3 loop: CASSLIRQAAFF. CDR3 in DNA: TGTGCCAGCAGCTTAATAAGACAAGCAGCTTTCTTT.

This clone was found once. The genes are TRBV6-6 and TRBJ2-5, with TRBD1 matching 11 bases. The V and J ends lost 5 bases and 5 bases, in that order; junction bases with no gene match: 10. The CDR3 runs 16 residues. Looked up from germline, CDR1 is MNHNY and CDR2 is SVGAGI (reference sequence). The CDR3 sequence is CASSPIHRDRGETQYF. CDR3 DNA sequence: TGTGCCAGCAGTCCGATACATAGGGACAGGGGGGAGACCCAGTACTTC.

The chain carries TRBV4-2 and TRBJ2-3; TRBD2 matches 9 bases. Germline-derived CDR1 and CDR2 are LGHNA and YNFKEQ. This CDR3 has 17 residues. V was clipped by 0 bases and J by 2 bases; unmatched bases: 6. CDR3 nucleotides: TGTGCCAGCAGCCAAGATCCGAGCGGGGGGTCCACAGATACGCAGTATTTT. Protein: CASSQDPSGGSTDTQYF.